Below, 23 T cell receptor beta chains from the same sample are listed, as sequenced in a study of glioma-infiltrating T cells after dendritic cell vaccination. Time point described: after dendritic cell vaccination, including at tumor progression/relapse. The protocol was immunoSEQ multiplex PCR, while the TCRdb copy is restricted to in-frame clones and leaves out a portion. The table records some 99,000 clones, more than 70% of them present only once. The sample here was blood, taken after dendritic cell vaccination. These receptors all stem from a human donor with glioblastoma.

The table lists this clone with a few counts. This chain connects TRBV28 to TRBJ1-5; possible D gene TRBD1, 5 bases. The CDR3 spans 16 residues. V dropped 6 bases and J dropped 0 bases, with 15 bases sitting between them. Germline V gene lookup returns CDR1 MDHEN and CDR2 SYDVKM. The CDR3 DNA reads TGTGCCAGCAGCACACCAGGGTTGGATAGCAATCAGCCCCAGCATTTT. This codes for CASSTPGLDSNQPQHF.

The V gene is TRBV6-6, the J gene TRBJ2-3, with a weak D call TRBD2 (6 bases). This CDR3 region has 16 residues. V lost 1 base, J lost 0 bases, and 11 bases lay in between. CDR1 is MNHNY and CDR2 is SVGAGI in the germline V gene (reference sequence). The CDR3 is CASSYWGDQSTDTQYF. CDR3 DNA sequence: TGTGCCAGCAGTTACTGGGGGGATCAGAGCACAGATACGCAGTATTTT.

This clone has a handful of counts. The genes are TRBV25-1 and TRBJ1-2, with a weak D call TRBD1 (5 bases). The CDR3 has 13 residues. In germline, CDR1 is MGHDK, CDR2 SYGVNS. Trimming removed 1 base from V and 7 bases from J, with 10 bases in between. The CDR3 loop is CASSEFAQGGYTF. CDR3 bases: TGTGCCAGCAGTGAATTCGCCCAGGGTGGCTACACCTTC.

This clone was observed a single time. V usage is TRBV30 and J usage is TRBJ2-7; the D is unclear. CDR3 length: 14 residues. Germline loops: CDR1 GTSNPN, CDR2 SVGIG (reference sequence). V was cut by 3 bases and J by 2 bases, with 14 bases left in between. The CDR3 here is CAWSRHSLPYEQYF. DNA for the CDR3: TGTGCCTGGAGCCGACATTCGCTTCCCTACGAGCAGTACTTC.

This CDR3 reads CATSRDREGANTQYF. The DNA of the CDR3 is TGTGCCACCAGCAGAGATCGAGAGGGGGCAAATACGCAGTATTTT. This chain uses TRBV15 with TRBJ2-3; 7 bases match TRBD1. V lost 0 bases to trimming and J lost 7 bases; unmatched junction nucleotides: 7. This CDR3 is built from 15 residues. In germline, CDR1 is LNHNV, CDR2 YYDKDF (reference sequence).

The chain has TRBV7-3 and TRBJ2-3, with 10 positions matching TRBD2. From germline, CDR1 is SGHTA and CDR2 FQGTGA. This CDR3 is built from 16 residues. V trimming: 3 bases; J trimming: 3 bases; junction bases outside the gene matches: 6. The DNA of the CDR3 is TGTGCCAGCAGCTTGGAGGTACTAGCGGGGACAGATACGCAGTATTTT. The encoded protein is CASSLEVLAGTDTQYF.

The chain joins TRBV2 to TRBJ1-5, with TRBD1 matching over 8 bases. Losses at the gene ends were 5 bases for V and 4 bases for J; bases not matched to a gene: 4. Germline V CDR1 and CDR2: SNHLY, FYNNEI. This CDR3 has 14 amino acids. The chain's CDR3 is CASSRTGTNQPQHF. The CDR3 DNA reads TGTGCCAGCAGTCGGACAGGGACTAATCAGCCCCAGCATTTT.

This sequence joins TRBV5-1 and TRBJ2-1, with a possible D match to TRBD1 (5 bases). The CDR3 has 14 amino acids. CDR1 SGHRS and CDR2 YFSETQ come from the germline V gene. The V end was cut by 0 bases, the J end by 2 bases, with 6 bases between. In nucleotides, the CDR3 is TGCGCCAGCAGCTTGGCGGACACCTACAATGAGCAGTTCTTC. Translating it yields CASSLADTYNEQFF.

This chain links TRBV28 with TRBJ2-4; maybe TRBD2 (5 bases). The CDR3 totals 12 residues. Germline V gives CDR1 MDHEN, CDR2 SYDVKM. The V and J ends lost 3 bases and 16 bases respectively, with 16 bases between them. The CDR3 loop reads CASSLRVPPPYF. The CDR3 DNA reads as TGTGCCAGCAGTTTGAGGGTCCCCCCACCATACTTC.

CDR3 sequence (DNA): TGTGCCAGCAGTTTAGCGGGTACTGAAGCTTTCTTT. It yields the protein CASSLAGTEAFF. The chain employs TRBV28 and TRBJ1-1; the D is unclear. The length of the CDR3 is 12 residues. CDR1 MDHEN and CDR2 SYDVKM come from the germline V gene. The V end lost 2 bases, the J end lost 5 bases, and 6 bases lay between the germline ends.

The chain is built from TRBV15 and TRBJ1-5, with D uncertain. The V gene lost 1 base and the J gene lost 4 bases, with 8 bases spanning the gap. The germline V gene has CDR1 LNHNV and CDR2 YYDKDF (reference sequence). The CDR3 covers 14 residues. CDR3 in amino acids: CATSRGSVNQPQHF. The CDR3 bases are TGTGCCACCAGCAGAGGATCAGTAAATCAGCCCCAGCATTTT.

This clone was counted a single time. The rearrangement links TRBV6-6 to TRBJ2-4; 7 bases line up with TRBD1. Germline trimming cut 4 bases from V and 0 bases from J; bases unmatched to any gene: 3. The germline CDR1 and CDR2 sequences are MNHNY and SVGAGI (reference sequence). The CDR3 covers 15 residues. The CDR3 bases are TGTGCCAGCAGTTCCGGGACAGTAGCCAAAAACATTCAGTACTTC. Protein product: CASSSGTVAKNIQYF.

The J gene is TRBJ2-3, the V gene TRBV6-5, with a weak D call TRBD1 (6 bases). The CDR3 contains 12 residues. Trimming shortened V by 8 bases and J by 2 bases, and 8 bases separated the two germline ends. Germline CDR1 reads MNHEY; CDR2 reads SVGAGI. DNA of the CDR3: TGTGCCAGCTTGGGGGCCACAGATACGCAGTATTTT. As protein: CASLGATDTQYF.

V usage is TRBV6-5 and J usage is TRBJ2-2; 10 nucleotides line up with TRBD1. This CDR3 region has 16 residues. Germline V gives CDR1 MNHEY, CDR2 SVGAGI. The J segment lost 5 bases and the V segment lost 4 bases, leaving 7 bases of the junction unmatched. The CDR3, as DNA: TGTGCCAGCAGTTCTACGACAGGGGGCGCGACCGGGGAGCTGTTTTTT. Translation gives CASSSTTGGATGELFF.

This rearrangement joins TRBV28 to TRBJ2-7; no clear D gene. There are 15 residues in the CDR3. Germline V CDR1 and CDR2: MDHEN, SYDVKM. V was shortened by 2 bases and J by 4 bases, with 15 bases between the two germline ends. The CDR3 loop is CASSLTRWPLYEQYF. As DNA, the CDR3 is TGTGCCAGCAGTTTAACCCGCTGGCCCTTATACGAGCAGTACTTC.

V gene TRBV2 combines with J gene TRBJ2-3; 8 bases fit TRBD2. Germline CDR1 is SNHLY and CDR2 is FYNNEI. The J segment lost 4 bases and the V segment lost 8 bases, leaving 11 bases of the junction unmatched. The CDR3 contains 15 residues. CDR3 DNA sequence: TGTGCCAGCTTAATGGAGGGACTAGAGTCAGATACGCAGTATTTT. Its translation: CASLMEGLESDTQYF.

This chain connects TRBV21-1 to TRBJ1-5. TRBV21-1 is a pseudogene locus. CDR3 size: 18 residues. CDR3 sequence (DNA): TGTGCCAGCAGCAAGCAACGGAGACCCGACCTTAGCAATCAGCCCCAGCATTTT. It is translated as CASSKQRRPDLSNQPQHF.

Comment on this clone: The junction departs from germline at one end; a sequencing error may be responsible. This chain connects TRBV7-7 to TRBJ2-1; D not certain. CDR1 is SSHAT, CDR2 FNYEAQ, per germline (reference sequence). The CDR3 contains 15 residues. The CDR3 loop is CASSLSLVSYNEQFF. DNA for the CDR3: TGTGCTAGCAGCTTAAGTCTAGTGTCCTACAATGAGCAGTTCTTC.

A single count supports this clone. The chain uses TRBV7-2 and TRBJ2-3, with TRBD2 identical over 8 bases. This CDR3 spans 15 amino acids. Germline V gives CDR1 SGHTA, CDR2 FQGNSA. The V segment lost 10 bases and the J segment 3 bases; nucleotides outside the gene matches: 12. CDR3 residues: CATQRERGRTDTQYF. DNA for the CDR3: TGTGCCACCCAGCGGGAGAGAGGACGTACAGATACGCAGTATTTT. Supplemented by reference TRBV7-2 and TRBJ2-3, the full variable domain reads GAGVSQSPSNKVTEKGKDVELRCDPISGHTALYWYRQSLGQGLEFLIYFQGNSAPDKSGLPSDRFSAERTGGSVSTLTIQRTQQEDSAVYLCATQRERGRTDTQYFGPGTRLTVL.

This clone was seen many times. V is TRBV9 and J is TRBJ2-1, with D perhaps matching TRBD2 (7 bases). Trimming shortened V by 4 bases and J by 2 bases, and 16 bases separated the two germline ends. This CDR3 spans 16 amino acids. Germline V gives CDR1 SGDLS, CDR2 YYNGEE. CDR3 sequence (DNA): TGTGCCAGCAGCCCCAGGGAGGGGGGGGCCTACAATGAGCAGTTCTTC. Translated, it gives CASSPREGGAYNEQFF.

The genes are TRBV5-6 and TRBJ1-2; D is uncertain. CDR1 SGHDT and CDR2 YYEEEE come from the germline V gene. CDR3 length: 15 residues. Trimming took 0 bases from V and 4 from J, leaving 13 bases between them. CDR3 bases: TGTGCCAGCAGCTTGGGCGGCGGTCAAATCTATGGCTACACCTTC. It encodes CASSLGGGQIYGYTF. The variable domain in full, with the rest retrieved from reference TRBV5-6 and TRBJ1-2, is DAGVTQSPTHLIKTRGQQVTLRCSPKSGHDTVSWYQQALGQGPQFIFQYYEEEERQRGNFPDRFSGHQFPNYSSELNVNALLLGDSALYLCASSLGGGQIYGYTFGSGTRLTVV.

In its sample, this clone was seen a few times. V and J are TRBV2 and TRBJ2-2, with a tentative D call TRBD2 (6 bases). The V end lost 4 bases, the J end lost 3 bases, and 12 bases lay between the germline ends. This CDR3 has 15 residues. Germline V gives CDR1 SNHLY, CDR2 FYNNEI. As DNA, the CDR3 is TGTGCCAGCAGTGTTCGCGGGACGGACACCGGGGAGCTGTTTTTT. Its protein product is CASSVRGTDTGELFF.

In DNA form, the CDR3 reads TGTGCCAGCTCGGGACTCCTGGGCGAGCAGTACTTC. This sequence encodes CASSGLLGEQYF. The chain combines TRBV28 with TRBJ2-7; D is perhaps TRBD2 (6 bases). Germline V lookup: CDR1 MDHEN, CDR2 SYDVKM. This CDR3 spans 12 amino acids. The germline V and J ends were trimmed by 8 bases and 6 bases, with 14 bases remaining between them.